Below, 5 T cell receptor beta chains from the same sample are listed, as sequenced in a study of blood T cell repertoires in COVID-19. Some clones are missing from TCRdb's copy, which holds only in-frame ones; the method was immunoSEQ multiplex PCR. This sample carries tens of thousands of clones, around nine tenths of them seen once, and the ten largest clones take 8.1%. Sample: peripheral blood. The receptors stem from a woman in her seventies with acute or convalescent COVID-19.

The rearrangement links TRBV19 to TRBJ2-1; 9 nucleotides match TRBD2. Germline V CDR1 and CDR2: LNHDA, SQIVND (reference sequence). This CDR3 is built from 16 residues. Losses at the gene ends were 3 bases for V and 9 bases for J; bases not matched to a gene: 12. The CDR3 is CASSIGAGGPWGEQFF. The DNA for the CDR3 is TGTGCCAGTAGTATTGGGGCGGGAGGGCCGTGGGGTGAGCAGTTCTTC.

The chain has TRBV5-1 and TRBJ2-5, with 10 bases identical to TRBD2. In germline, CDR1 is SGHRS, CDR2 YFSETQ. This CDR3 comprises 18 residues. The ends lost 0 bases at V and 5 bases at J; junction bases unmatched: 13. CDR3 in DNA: TGCGCCAGCAGCTTGGCCTCGTTAGCGGGGGGCCGGGGGGAGACCCAGTACTTC. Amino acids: CASSLASLAGGRGETQYF.

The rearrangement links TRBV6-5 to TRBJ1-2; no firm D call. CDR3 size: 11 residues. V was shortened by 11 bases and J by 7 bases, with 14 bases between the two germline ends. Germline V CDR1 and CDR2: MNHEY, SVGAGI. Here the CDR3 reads CAPTRGGGYTF. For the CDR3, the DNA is TGTGCCCCCACACGGGGAGGTGGCTACACCTTC.

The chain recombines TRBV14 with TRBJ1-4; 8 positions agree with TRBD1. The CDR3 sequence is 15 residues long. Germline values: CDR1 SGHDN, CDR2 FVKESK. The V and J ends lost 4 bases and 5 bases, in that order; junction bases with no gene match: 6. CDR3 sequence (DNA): TGTGCCAGCAGCCCTATCGGGACAGGCAATGAAAAACTGTTTTTT. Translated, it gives CASSPIGTGNEKLFF.

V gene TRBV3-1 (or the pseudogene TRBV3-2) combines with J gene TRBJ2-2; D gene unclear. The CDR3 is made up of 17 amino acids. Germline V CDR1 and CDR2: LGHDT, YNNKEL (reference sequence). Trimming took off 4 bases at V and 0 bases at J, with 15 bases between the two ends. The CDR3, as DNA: TGTGCCAGCAGCCCAGAGAGCGCCCCCGCGAACACCGGGGAGCTGTTTTTT. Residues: CASSPESAPANTGELFF.